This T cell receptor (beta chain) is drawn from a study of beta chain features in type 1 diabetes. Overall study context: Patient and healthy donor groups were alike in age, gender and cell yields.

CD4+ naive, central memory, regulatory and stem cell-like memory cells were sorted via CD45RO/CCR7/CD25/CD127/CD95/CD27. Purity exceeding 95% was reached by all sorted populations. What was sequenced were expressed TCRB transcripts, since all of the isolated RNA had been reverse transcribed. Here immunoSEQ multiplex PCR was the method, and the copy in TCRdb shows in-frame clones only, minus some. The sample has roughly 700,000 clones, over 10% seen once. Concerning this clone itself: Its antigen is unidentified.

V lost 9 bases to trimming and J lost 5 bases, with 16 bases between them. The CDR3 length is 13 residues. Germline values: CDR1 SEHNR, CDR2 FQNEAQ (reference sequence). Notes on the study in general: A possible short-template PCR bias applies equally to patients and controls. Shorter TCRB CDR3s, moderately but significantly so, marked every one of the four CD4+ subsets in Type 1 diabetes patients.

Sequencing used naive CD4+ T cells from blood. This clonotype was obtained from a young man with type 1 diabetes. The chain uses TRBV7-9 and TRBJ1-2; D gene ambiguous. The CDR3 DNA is TGTGCCAGTAAGGGCGCGGGTCTGTATGGCTACACCTTC. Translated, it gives CASKGAGLYGYTF.